Listed here are 11 T cell receptor beta chains from one sample, sequenced in a study of blood T cell repertoires in COVID-19 (TCRdb year 2020). Library preparation was by the immunoSEQ multiplex PCR assay. TCRdb obtained this table from immuneACCESS and retained in-frame rearrangements with V and J assigned. These tables miss some clones; where compared with another copy, unresolved V genes account for less than half of the shortfall, and the remainder is unexplained. The sample data list some 50,000 clones, and just over 90% of these were observed just once. Approximately 1% of the sample comes from the top ten. The material sequenced was peripheral blood. Receptor source: a man in his 60s with COVID-19, enrolled during active disease.

The chain joins TRBV5-1 to TRBJ2-1; 8 bases line up with TRBD2. With 4 bases clipped from V and 2 bases from J, the junction kept 5 bases outside the gene matches. This CDR3 spans 15 amino acids. Germline V gene sequence: CDR1 SGHRS, CDR2 YFSETQ. The CDR3 nucleotides are TGCGCCAGCAGCGAAACTAGCGGAACCTACAATGAGCAGTTCTTC. As protein: CASSETSGTYNEQFF. Full variable domain (remainder filled in from reference TRBV5-1 and TRBJ2-1): KAGVTQTPRYLIKTRGQQVTLSCSPISGHRSVSWYQQTPGQGLQFLFEYFSETQRNKGNFPGRFSGRQFSNSRSEMNVSTLELGDSALYLCASSETSGTYNEQFFGPGTRLTVL.

The chain is built from TRBV5-1 and TRBJ1-1; D is uncertain. This CDR3 has 14 residues. V was shortened by 3 bases and J by 0 bases, with 9 bases between the two germline ends. Germline assignment: CDR1 SGHRS and CDR2 YFSETQ. The CDR3 bases are TGCGCCAGCAGCTCCAGTTCCATGAACACTGAAGCTTTCTTT. It translates to CASSSSSMNTEAFF.

This clone was observed a handful of times. Written as DNA, the CDR3 is TGTGCCAGCAGTTCCCTAGTTCGCACCGGGGAGCTGTTTTTT. This codes for CASSSLVRTGELFF. This chain uses TRBV6-5 with TRBJ2-2; D unclear. Germline-derived CDR1 and CDR2 are MNHEY and SVGAGI. The CDR3 sequence is 14 residues long. Trimming took 4 bases from V and 4 from J, leaving 10 bases between them.

The chain couples TRBV2 to TRBJ2-5, with 7 positions matching TRBD1. Germline CDR1 reads SNHLY; CDR2 reads FYNNEI. The CDR3 extends over 14 amino acids. The ends lost 7 bases at V and 5 bases at J; junction bases unmatched: 10. CDR3 DNA: TGTGCCAGCAACTCTCAGGGGGTCCGGGAGACCCAGTACTTC. Protein sequence: CASNSQGVRETQYF. The entire variable domain, with the rest obtained from reference TRBV2 and TRBJ2-5, is as follows: EPEVTQTPSHQVTQMGQEVILRCVPISNHLYFYWYRQILGQKVEFLVSFYNNEISEKSEIFDDQFSVERPDGSNFTLKIRSTKLEDSAMYFCASNSQGVRETQYFGPGTRLLVL.

The genes are TRBV7-9 and TRBJ2-7, with 10 bases lining up with TRBD1. V shed 4 bases, J shed 4 bases, and the junction held 7 bases outside the gene matches. The germline V gene encodes CDR1 SEHNR and CDR2 FQNEAQ (reference sequence). This CDR3 is 15 amino acids long. This CDR3 is CASSSRDRGWYEQYF. The DNA for the CDR3 is TGTGCCAGCAGCTCCCGGGACAGGGGTTGGTACGAGCAGTACTTC.

The rearrangement links TRBV3-1 (or the pseudogene TRBV3-2) to TRBJ1-1; unclear D gene. Trimming pared 2 bases from V and 0 bases from J, leaving 7 bases between. Germline V CDR1 and CDR2: LGHDT, YNNKEL (reference sequence). The CDR3 extends over 14 amino acids. The CDR3 region is CASSQFGVNTEAFF. In nucleotides, the CDR3 is TGTGCCAGCAGCCAATTTGGAGTGAACACTGAAGCTTTCTTT.

The rearrangement links TRBV4-2 to TRBJ1-3; D is undetermined. The CDR3 loop spans 16 amino acids. Germline values: CDR1 LGHNA, CDR2 YNFKEQ. Trimming removed 0 bases from V and 0 bases from J, with 9 bases in between. CDR3 DNA sequence: TGTGCCAGCAGCCAAGATCGAGGGCCCTCTGGAAACACCATATATTTT. Encoded protein: CASSQDRGPSGNTIYF.

The V call is TRBV7-2, the J call TRBJ2-2; D possibly corresponds to TRBD1 (6 bases). V was shortened by 5 bases and J by 7 bases, with 8 bases between the two germline ends. Germline CDR1 SGHTA, CDR2 FQGNSA. The CDR3 length is 12 residues. The DNA for the CDR3 is TGTGCCAGCAGCAGGGGGATCGGGGAGCTGTTTTTT. Translating it yields CASSRGIGELFF. The full variable domain, in which reference TRBV7-2 and TRBJ2-2 provide the parts outside the CDR3, is GAGVSQSPSNKVTEKGKDVELRCDPISGHTALYWYRQSLGQGLEFLIYFQGNSAPDKSGLPSDRFSAERTGGSVSTLTIQRTQQEDSAVYLCASSRGIGELFFGEGSRLTVL.

V gene TRBV2 combines with J gene TRBJ1-2; D not certain. The CDR3 is made up of 13 amino acids. Germline values: CDR1 SNHLY, CDR2 FYNNEI. V lost 1 base and J 8 bases, leaving 11 bases between the germline ends. CDR3 residues: CASSEGVRRGYTF. The CDR3 DNA reads TGTGCCAGCAGTGAAGGGGTCAGGCGAGGCTACACCTTC.

The V and J genes are TRBV30 and TRBJ2-7; D remains ambiguous. CDR3 length: 12 residues. The V end was cut by 3 bases, the J end by 4 bases, with 10 bases between. The germline CDR1 and CDR2 sequences are GTSNPN and SVGIG (reference sequence). The CDR3 loop is CAWSPRGYEQYF. CDR3 DNA: TGTGCCTGGAGCCCTAGAGGTTACGAGCAGTACTTC.

The chain has TRBV19 and TRBJ1-3, with a tentative D call TRBD1 (5 bases). The V end was cut by 4 bases, the J end by 3 bases, with 16 bases between. Germline CDR1 is LNHDA and CDR2 is SQIVND (reference sequence). This CDR3 is built from 16 residues. The CDR3 sequence is CASSTERDSYGNTIYF. The CDR3 DNA sequence: TGTGCCAGTAGTACTGAACGGGACTCTTATGGAAACACCATATATTTT.